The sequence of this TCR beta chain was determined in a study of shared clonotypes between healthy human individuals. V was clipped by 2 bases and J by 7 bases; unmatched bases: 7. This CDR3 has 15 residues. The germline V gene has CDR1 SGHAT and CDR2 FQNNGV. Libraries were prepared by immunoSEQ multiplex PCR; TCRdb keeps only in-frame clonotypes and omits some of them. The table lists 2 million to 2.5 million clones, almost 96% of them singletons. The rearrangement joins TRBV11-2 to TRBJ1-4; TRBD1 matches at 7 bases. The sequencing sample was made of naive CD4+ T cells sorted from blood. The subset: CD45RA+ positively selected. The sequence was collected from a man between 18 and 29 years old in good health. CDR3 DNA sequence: TGTGCCAGCAGCTTATTAAGGGCAGGGGGTGAAAAACTGTTTTTT. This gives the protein CASSLLRAGGEKLFF.